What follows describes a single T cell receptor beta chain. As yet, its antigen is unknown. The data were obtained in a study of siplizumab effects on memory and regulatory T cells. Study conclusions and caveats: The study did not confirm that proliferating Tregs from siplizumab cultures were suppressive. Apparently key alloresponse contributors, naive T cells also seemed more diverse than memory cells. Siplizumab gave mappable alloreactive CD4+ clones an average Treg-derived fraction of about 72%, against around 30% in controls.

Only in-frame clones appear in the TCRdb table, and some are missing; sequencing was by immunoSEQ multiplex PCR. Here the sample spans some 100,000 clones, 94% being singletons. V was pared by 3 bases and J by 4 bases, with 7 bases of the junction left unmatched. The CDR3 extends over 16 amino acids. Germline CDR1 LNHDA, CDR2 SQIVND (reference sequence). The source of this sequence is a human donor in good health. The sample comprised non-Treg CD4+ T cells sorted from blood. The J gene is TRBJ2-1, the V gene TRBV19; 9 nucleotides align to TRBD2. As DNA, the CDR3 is TGTGCCAGTAGTATTCGGGCGGGAGGGTGGTACAATGAGCAGTTCTTC. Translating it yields CASSIRAGGWYNEQFF.